Given below is one T cell receptor (beta chain) in context. Trimming shortened V by 6 bases and J by 9 bases, and 18 bases separated the two germline ends. Germline values: CDR1 SNHLY, CDR2 FYNNEI. The CDR3 has 14 residues. The entry originates in a study of blood T cell repertoires in COVID-19. Study background: PBMCs, B-cell-depleted T cells, or T cells provided the cDNA or gDNA that made up the material.

As processed by the authors: Estimates of nucleated cell counts were drawn from the amplification of reference gene primers. The table came from immunoSEQ multiplex PCR; TCRdb's copy has only in-frame clones and leaves some out. The V and J calls and clone size were taken over from that table, and D and trimming were inferred from the DNA. The sample records 450,000 to 500,000 clones, about 88% being singletons. Sequences were obtained from PBMCs or T cells enriched from blood (not recorded which). The receptor comes from a woman in her fifties or sixties who had recovered from COVID-19. The chain employs TRBV2 and TRBJ1-5; D is undetermined. CDR3 nucleotide sequence: TGTGCCAGCAGAGAAAGGGAGGTTATGGGGCCCCAGCATTTT. It translates to CASREREVMGPQHF.